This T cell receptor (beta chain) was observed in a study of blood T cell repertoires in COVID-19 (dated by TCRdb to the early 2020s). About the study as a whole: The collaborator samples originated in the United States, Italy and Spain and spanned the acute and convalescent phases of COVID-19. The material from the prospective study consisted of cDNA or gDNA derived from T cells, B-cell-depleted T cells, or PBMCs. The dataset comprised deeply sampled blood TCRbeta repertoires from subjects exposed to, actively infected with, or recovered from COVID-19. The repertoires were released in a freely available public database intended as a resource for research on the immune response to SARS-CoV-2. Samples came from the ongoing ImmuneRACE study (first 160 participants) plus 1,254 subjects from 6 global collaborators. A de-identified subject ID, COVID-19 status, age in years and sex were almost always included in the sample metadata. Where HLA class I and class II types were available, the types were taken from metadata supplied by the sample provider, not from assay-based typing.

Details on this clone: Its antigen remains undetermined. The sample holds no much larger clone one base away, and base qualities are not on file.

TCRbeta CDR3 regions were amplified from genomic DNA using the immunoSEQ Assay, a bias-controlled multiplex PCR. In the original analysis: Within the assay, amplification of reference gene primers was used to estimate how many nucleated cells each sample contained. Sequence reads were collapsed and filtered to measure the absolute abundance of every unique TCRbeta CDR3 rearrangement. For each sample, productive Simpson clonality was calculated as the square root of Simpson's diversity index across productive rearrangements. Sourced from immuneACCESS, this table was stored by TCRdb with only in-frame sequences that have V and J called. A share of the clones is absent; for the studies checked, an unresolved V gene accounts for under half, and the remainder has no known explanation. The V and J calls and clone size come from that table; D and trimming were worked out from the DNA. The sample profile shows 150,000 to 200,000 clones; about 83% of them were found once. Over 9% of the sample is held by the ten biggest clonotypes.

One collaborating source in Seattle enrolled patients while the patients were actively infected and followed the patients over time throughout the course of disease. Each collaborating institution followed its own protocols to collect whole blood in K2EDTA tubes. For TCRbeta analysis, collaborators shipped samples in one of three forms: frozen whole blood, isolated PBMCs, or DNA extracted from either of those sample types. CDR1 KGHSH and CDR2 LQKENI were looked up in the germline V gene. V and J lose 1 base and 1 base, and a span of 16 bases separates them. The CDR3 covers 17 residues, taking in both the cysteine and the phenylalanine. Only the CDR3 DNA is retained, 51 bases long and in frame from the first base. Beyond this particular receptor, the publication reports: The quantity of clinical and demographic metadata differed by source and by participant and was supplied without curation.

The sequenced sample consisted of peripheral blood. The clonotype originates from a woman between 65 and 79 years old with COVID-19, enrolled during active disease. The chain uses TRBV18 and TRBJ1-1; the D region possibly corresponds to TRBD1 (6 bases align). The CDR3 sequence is CASSPQGRGPANTEAFF. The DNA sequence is TGTGCCAGCTCACCACAAGGCAGGGGCCCTGCGAACACTGAAGCTTTCTTT.